This paragraph covers one TCR beta chain sequence. Germline CDR1 reads LNHDA; CDR2 reads SQIVND (reference sequence). The CDR3 has 15 residues. With 8 bases removed from V and 2 bases from J, the gap between germline ends came to 15 bases. The data originate from a study of blood T cell repertoires in COVID-19. The wider study: The analysed material was cDNA or gDNA that came from T cells, B-cell-depleted T cells, or PBMCs.

This table comes from immunoSEQ multiplex PCR, and its TCRdb copy is limited to in-frame clones, with some not included. The sample holds about 180,000 clones, 80% to 90% seen once. This sequence originates from a woman aged 40 to 50 with acute COVID-19. Sequenced: PBMCs or T cells enriched from blood (not recorded which). J is TRBJ1-4 and V is TRBV19, with D maybe TRBD1 (6 bases). The CDR3 DNA reads as TGTGCCAGTTCCCGAACGGGGGGCACTAATGAAAAACTGTTTTTT. It translates to CASSRTGGTNEKLFF.